This T cell receptor (beta chain) derives from a study of CD4+ T cells in melanoma. Study findings and constraints: CD8+ T cell, macrophage and B cell function reportedly correlated with neoantigen-specific CD4+ T cells. Reportedly, melanoma neoantigen-specific CD4+ T cells showed varied differentiation states.

On this clone: As yet, its antigen is unknown. The sample has other DNA sequences that encode this CDR3 too.

From germline, CDR1 is SGHTA and CDR2 FQGTGA. The germline V and J ends were trimmed by 4 bases and 0 bases, with 8 bases remaining between them. This CDR3 is built from 14 residues. Assay: immunoSEQ multiplex PCR; the TCRdb copy retains only in-frame clones and omits some. The top ten clones hold 1.5% of a sample with about 140,000 clones, about nine tenths of them seen once. J is TRBJ2-3 and V is TRBV7-3; a weak D match, TRBD2 (5 bases). The receptor was isolated from a human donor with melanoma. The CDR3: CASSSGLSTDTQYF. The CDR3 coding sequence is TGTGCCAGCAGCTCTGGACTTAGCACAGATACGCAGTATTTT. Filled out from reference TRBV7-3 and TRBJ2-3, the complete variable domain reads GAGVSQTPSNKVTEKGKYVELRCDPISGHTALYWYRQSLGQGPEFLIYFQGTGAADDSGLPNDRFFAVRPEGSVSTLKIQRTERGDSAVYLCASSSGLSTDTQYFGPGTRLTVL.